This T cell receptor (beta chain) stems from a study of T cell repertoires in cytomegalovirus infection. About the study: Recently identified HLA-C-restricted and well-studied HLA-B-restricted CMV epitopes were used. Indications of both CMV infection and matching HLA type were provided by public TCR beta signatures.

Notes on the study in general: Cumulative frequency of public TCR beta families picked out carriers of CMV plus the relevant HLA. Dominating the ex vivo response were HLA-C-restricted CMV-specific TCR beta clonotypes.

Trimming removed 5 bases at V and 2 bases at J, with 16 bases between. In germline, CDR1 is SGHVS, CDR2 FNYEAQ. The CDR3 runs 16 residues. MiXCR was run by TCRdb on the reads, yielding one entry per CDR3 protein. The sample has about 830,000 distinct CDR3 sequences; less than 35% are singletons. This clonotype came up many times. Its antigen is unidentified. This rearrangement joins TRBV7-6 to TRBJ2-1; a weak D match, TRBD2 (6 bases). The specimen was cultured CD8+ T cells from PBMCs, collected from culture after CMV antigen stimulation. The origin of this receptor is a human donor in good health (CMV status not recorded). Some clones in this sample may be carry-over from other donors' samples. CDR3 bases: TGTGCCAGCAGCCCTAGTGGGGGGTCACCCTACAATGAGCAGTTCTTC. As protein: CASSPSGGSPYNEQFF.